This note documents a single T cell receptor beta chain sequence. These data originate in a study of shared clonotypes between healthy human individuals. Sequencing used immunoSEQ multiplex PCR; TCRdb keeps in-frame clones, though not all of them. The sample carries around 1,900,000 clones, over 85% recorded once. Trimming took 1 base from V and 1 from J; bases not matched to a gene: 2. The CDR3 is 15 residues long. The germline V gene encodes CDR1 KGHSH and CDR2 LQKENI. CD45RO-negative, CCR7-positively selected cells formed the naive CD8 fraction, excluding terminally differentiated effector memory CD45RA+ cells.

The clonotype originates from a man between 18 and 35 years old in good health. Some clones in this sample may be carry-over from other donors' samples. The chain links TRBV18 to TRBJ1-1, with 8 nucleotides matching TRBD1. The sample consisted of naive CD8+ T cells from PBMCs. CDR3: CASSPRDRTNTEAFF. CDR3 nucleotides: TGTGCCAGCTCACCACGGGACAGGACGAACACTGAAGCTTTCTTT.